This is a list of T cell receptor beta chains from one sample in a study of OX40 agonist ivuxolimab in advanced cancers. Sequencing was performed with immunoSEQ multiplex PCR; in TCRdb, only in-frame clones are kept and a portion is missing. The table shows more than 90,000 clones, with about 80% occurring only once. The sequences come from CD4+ or CD8+ T cells sorted from blood, collected in a trial of the OX40 agonist ivuxolimab. Every receptor here comes from an adult with an advanced solid tumor such as melanoma, head and neck, liver or kidney cancer. CDR3s include the opening cysteine and the closing phenylalanine or tryptophan. D genes are given only for firm matches. The size entry is marked missing in some rows and otherwise reads once, few, many or a size class.

TRBD1	NA	TRBJ2-2	TRBV7-8	CASSSTRGPQVGGELFF	TGTGCCAGCAGCTCCACCAGGGGGCCACAAGTGGGCGGGGAGCTGTTTTTT
NA	NA	TRBJ1-4	TRBV7-2	CASSLEGREKLFF	TGTGCCAGCAGCTTAGAGGGGAGAGAAAAACTGTTTTTT
TRBD2	NA	TRBJ2-1	TRBV27	CASSLFGVAGSLYNEQFF	TGTGCCAGCAGTTTATTTGGGGTAGCGGGATCCCTCTACAATGAGCAGTTCTTC
NA	few	TRBJ2-5	TRBV7-8	CASSFTRSRGETQYF	TGTGCCAGCAGCTTCACTCGGTCCCGCGGGGAGACCCAGTACTTC
TRBD2	NA	TRBJ2-5	TRBV2	CASSAGTRQETQYF	TGTGCCAGCAGTGCCGGGACTAGGCAAGAGACCCAGTACTTC
NA	NA	TRBJ2-7	TRBV21-1	CASSQRTGEMNEQYF	TGTGCCAGCAGCCAGCGGACAGGGGAGATGAACGAGCAGTACTTC
TRBD2	NA	TRBJ2-1	TRBV7-8	CASGVAGGNEQFF	TGTGCCAGCGGGGTAGCGGGGGGCAATGAGCAGTTCTTC
NA	NA	TRBJ1-5	TRBV10-1	CASSASLEQPQHF	TGCGCCAGCAGTGCCTCCCTTGAGCAGCCCCAGCATTTT
NA	few	TRBJ1-5	TRBV28	CASSETNQPQHF	TGTGCCAGCAGCGAGACCAATCAGCCCCAGCATTTT
NA	NA	TRBJ1-1	TRBV5-1	CASRPLGGATTEAFF	TGCGCCAGCAGACCCCTAGGGGGGGCCACAACTGAAGCTTTCTTT
NA	NA	TRBJ2-5	TRBV7-9	CASSLVGQETQYF	TGTGCCAGCAGCTTAGTAGGGCAAGAGACCCAGTACTTC
NA	NA	TRBJ2-7	TRBV5-1	CASSLVGGGEQYF	TGCGCCAGCAGCTTGGTTGGGGGCGGAGAGCAGTACTTC
NA	NA	TRBJ1-4	TRBV14	CASSQDWGAGTNEKLFF	TGTGCCAGCAGCCAAGATTGGGGCGCGGGAACTAATGAAAAACTGTTTTTT
NA	NA	TRBJ1-1	TRBV19	CASSNRGEAFF	TGTGCCAGTTCAAACAGAGGTGAAGCTTTCTTT
NA	NA	TRBJ1-2	TRBV5-1	CASSLGTVYGYTF	TGCGCCAGCAGCTTGGGGACCGTATATGGCTACACCTTC
NA	few	TRBJ1-5	TRBV29-1	CSVEVVPGSQHF	TGCAGCGTTGAAGTGGTTCCCGGCTCCCAGCATTTT
TRBD1	NA	TRBJ1-1	TRBV4-1	CASRLGQGRDTEAFF	TGCGCCAGCAGACTAGGACAGGGCCGGGACACTGAAGCTTTCTTT
NA	NA	TRBJ1-2	TRBV4-3	CASSQEGRQGNGYTF	TGCGCCAGCAGCCAAGAAGGAAGGCAGGGGAATGGCTACACCTTC
NA	once	TRBJ2-3	TRBV6-6	CASSYSSGRTDTQYF	TGTGCCAGCAGTTACTCTAGCGGCCGCACAGATACGCAGTATTTT
NA	NA	TRBJ1-2	TRBV5-1	CASSLDRVRGYTF	TGCGCCAGCAGCTTGGACAGGGTGCGGGGCTACACCTTC
NA	once	TRBJ1-6	TRBV4-3	CASSQDRSTPLHF	TGCGCCAGCAGCCAAGACAGGTCAACACCCCTCCACTTT
NA	NA	TRBJ2-3	TRBV6-5	CASSYSPPRTDTQYF	TGTGCCAGCAGTTACTCCCCACCTAGGACAGATACGCAGTATTTT
NA	once	TRBJ2-5	TRBV7-2	CASSPGRGQETQYF	TGTGCCAGCAGCCCTGGGCGGGGACAAGAGACCCAGTACTTC
NA	NA	TRBJ1-1	TRBV6-9	CASSYCPFNRVTEAFF	TGTGCCAGCAGTTATTGCCCATTCAACAGGGTCACTGAAGCTTTCTTT
NA	NA	TRBJ2-3	TRBV4-3	CASSPVGGPTATQYF	TGCGCCAGCAGCCCAGTAGGGGGGCCCACGGCTACGCAGTATTTT
NA	NA	TRBJ1-5	TRBV18	CASSPQGGSNQPQHF	TGTGCCAGCTCACCACAGGGTGGCAGCAATCAGCCCCAGCATTTT
TRBD2	NA	TRBJ2-4	TRBV19	CASSIRGREAKNIQYF	TGTGCCAGTAGTATACGAGGGAGGGAAGCCAAAAACATTCAGTACTTC
TRBD2	NA	TRBJ2-3	TRBV6-6	CASSLAGGQADTQYF	TGTGCCAGCAGTTTAGCGGGGGGGCAGGCAGATACGCAGTATTTT
TRBD1	NA	TRBJ2-1	TRBV4-3	CASSTQGASYNEQFF	TGCGCCAGCAGCACCCAGGGGGCTTCCTACAATGAGCAGTTCTTC
NA	NA	TRBJ1-5	TRBV30	CAWSGIKAGQWDQPQHF	TGTGCCTGGAGTGGAATAAAGGCAGGGCAGTGGGATCAGCCCCAGCATTTT
NA	NA	TRBJ2-7	TRBV29-1	CSARQATYEQYF	TGCAGCGCTCGACAGGCAACCTACGAGCAGTACTTC
NA	NA	TRBJ1-2	TRBV28	CASSLDRRGYTF	TGTGCCAGCAGTTTAGATCGTAGGGGCTACACCTTC
NA	NA	TRBJ2-5	TRBV7-3	CASSLMARGAQYF	TGTGCCAGCAGCTTAATGGCCCGAGGGGCCCAGTACTTC
NA	NA	TRBJ1-5	TRBV7-9	CASSANQQNQPQHF	TGTGCCAGCAGCGCGAATCAACAAAATCAGCCCCAGCATTTT
NA	NA	TRBJ1-4	TRBV7-3	CASSSPGTINEKLFF	TGTGCCAGCAGCTCTCCGGGGACGATTAATGAAAAACTGTTTTTT
NA	few	TRBJ1-1	TRBV10-3	CAISESGSGRTEAFF	TGTGCCATCAGTGAGTCGGGCTCGGGACGGACTGAAGCTTTCTTT
NA	once	TRBJ2-1	TRBV18	CASSPPRGRSYNEQFF	TGTGCCAGCTCACCACCGAGAGGGAGGTCCTACAATGAGCAGTTCTTC
NA	NA	TRBJ1-1	TRBV18	CASSRPTGLNTEAFF	TGTGCCAGCTCACGTCCCACAGGGCTAAACACTGAAGCTTTCTTT